Detailed here is one T cell receptor beta chain. What it binds is not known. Assay used: immunoSEQ multiplex PCR; TCRdb lists only in-frame clones, some missing. The repertoire consists of 150,000 to 200,000 clones, with about 84% occurring once and the leading ten covering about 1.5%. V trimming: 5 bases; J trimming: 4 bases; junction bases outside the gene matches: 2. The CDR3 has 13 amino acids. Germline CDR1 and CDR2: SEHNR and FQNEAQ (reference sequence). The data belong to a study of cytomegalovirus exposure and HLA in healthy donors. General study points: Rare TCR sequences dominated, though some public TCRs recurred in many donors. Overall, some 160 TCR beta chains were annotated as cytomegalovirus-associated. In vitro checks showed that three CMV-associated chains really do target CMV antigens. Subsequent analysis found a tendency for first-cohort TCR clusters to co-occur within the roughly 130 validation repertoires.

The genes are TRBV7-9 and TRBJ1-1, with 9 bases fitting TRBD1. This clonotype was obtained from a woman aged 18 to 35 in good health and CMV-seronegative. The sample consisted of PBMCs. CDR3 sequence reads: CASSKTGGTEAFF. Here the CDR3 DNA reads TGTGCCAGCAGCAAGACAGGGGGCACTGAAGCTTTCTTT.